This is a list of T cell receptor beta chains from one sample in a study of PD-1 blockade in mismatch repair-deficient tumors. Clones were sequenced by immunoSEQ multiplex PCR, and TCRdb holds only the in-frame ones, with some missing. The sample includes about 22,000 clones, 80% to 90% of them seen just once. Sequenced here: peripheral blood, sampled 2 weeks after starting pembrolizumab. These receptor sequences come from an adult with mismatch repair-deficient cancer. CDR3s leave out the opening cysteine and the closing phenylalanine or tryptophan. Fields, in order: CDR3 length, V gene, J gene, clone size, CDR3 protein. Not every row has a clone size; where given, it reads once, few, many or a size class.

length: 13
V: TRBV19
J: TRBJ2-1
size: NA
CDR3: ASSPDRGIYNEQF

length: 13
V: TRBV14
J: TRBJ2-7
size: once
CDR3: ASSPRRGGAYEQY

length: 16
V: TRBV7-2
J: TRBJ2-1
size: NA
CDR3: ASSPNLVGTGGYNEQF

length: 14
V: TRBV11-1
J: TRBJ2-1
size: NA
CDR3: ASRDESGTPYNEQF

length: 14
V: TRBV9
J: TRBJ2-2
size: NA
CDR3: ASSGTPGGFSGELF

length: 12
V: TRBV5-1
J: TRBJ1-1
size: NA
CDR3: ASSLWGEDTEAF

length: 15
V: TRBV28
J: TRBJ2-1
size: NA
CDR3: ASSQPLAGVTYNEQF

length: 11
V: TRBV6-1
J: TRBJ2-7
size: NA
CDR3: ASSGQGGGEQY

length: 17
V: TRBV7-9
J: TRBJ2-1
size: NA
CDR3: ASSFPTSGRTSSYNEQF

length: 13
V: TRBV5-4
J: TRBJ2-1
size: NA
CDR3: ASSLDRSSYNEQF

length: 13
V: TRBV10-3
J: TRBJ2-2
size: NA
CDR3: AIRASSGNTGELF

length: 11
V: TRBV29-1
J: TRBJ2-7
size: NA
CDR3: SVSQGSSYEQY

length: 13
V: TRBV25-1
J: TRBJ1-2
size: NA
CDR3: ASSDTTGADYGYT

length: 13
V: TRBV9
J: TRBJ2-7
size: NA
CDR3: ASSAGQGVAYEQY

length: 13
V: TRBV16
J: TRBJ1-5
size: NA
CDR3: ASSLTGQGGQPQH

length: 16
V: TRBV7-9
J: TRBJ2-3
size: NA
CDR3: ASSLAQPGRSLTDTQY

length: 12
V: TRBV7-9
J: TRBJ2-2
size: NA
CDR3: ASSEPKNTGELF

length: 13
V: TRBV9
J: TRBJ2-5
size: few
CDR3: ASSVAPAMRETQY

length: 12
V: TRBV7-9
J: TRBJ2-1
size: NA
CDR3: ASSLDPGNNEQF

length: 12
V: TRBV2
J: TRBJ2-7
size: NA
CDR3: ASRGGQRTYEQY

length: 12
V: TRBV18
J: TRBJ1-1
size: NA
CDR3: ASSRQTENTEAF

length: 13
V: TRBV15
J: TRBJ2-5
size: NA
CDR3: ATSRDTSGAGTQY

length: 13
V: TRBV4-1
J: TRBJ2-2
size: NA
CDR3: ASSQVDSSTGELF

length: 13
V: TRBV4-1
J: TRBJ1-5
size: NA
CDR3: ASSQVWGRVQPQH

length: 9
V: TRBV7-9
J: TRBJ2-7
size: NA
CDR3: ARKGSYEQY

length: 13
V: TRBV10-2
J: TRBJ2-1
size: NA
CDR3: ASSEAGVYYNEQF

length: 13
V: TRBV28
J: TRBJ2-7
size: medium-sized
CDR3: ASSLQGPFSYEQY

length: 16
V: TRBV11-2
J: TRBJ2-7
size: NA
CDR3: ASSTAPGWDRGLYEQY

length: 11
V: TRBV19
J: TRBJ2-7
size: NA
CDR3: ATKSGTDYEQY

length: 12
V: TRBV28
J: TRBJ2-3
size: NA
CDR3: ASNPGGRTDTQY

length: 20
V: TRBV19
J: TRBJ2-3
size: NA
CDR3: ASSIEDPPMTIALAMVYEEY

length: 15
V: TRBV6-1
J: TRBJ2-1
size: NA
CDR3: ASSEHPGASSYNEQF

length: 15
V: TRBV9
J: TRBJ2-7
size: NA
CDR3: ASSSSTDRVSPYEQY

length: 13
V: TRBV6-8
J: TRBJ1-2
size: NA
CDR3: ASSPGSRKTYGYT

length: 13
V: TRBV4-2
J: TRBJ2-2
size: NA
CDR3: ASSPRTVNTGELF

length: 9
V: TRBV5-1
J: TRBJ1-2
size: few
CDR3: ASSLEDGYT

length: 14
V: TRBV5-6
J: TRBJ2-6
size: once
CDR3: ASSLERGSGANVLT

length: 12
V: TRBV2
J: TRBJ2-7
size: NA
CDR3: ASNSPGTAYEQY

length: 15
V: TRBV7-9
J: TRBJ2-6
size: NA
CDR3: ASSPGTLISGANVLT

length: 13
V: TRBV21-1
J: TRBJ2-1
size: NA
CDR3: ATAGGQDSYNEQF

length: 13
V: TRBV2
J: TRBJ2-5
size: NA
CDR3: ASSDLPGTTETQY

length: 11
V: TRBV6-4
J: TRBJ1-2
size: medium-sized
CDR3: ASSPDVRGGYT

length: 13
V: TRBV9
J: TRBJ2-7
size: NA
CDR3: ASSVGGGPGYEQY

length: 13
V: TRBV28
J: TRBJ2-7
size: once
CDR3: ASSRNSGALYEQY

length: 14
V: TRBV11-2
J: TRBJ2-1
size: NA
CDR3: ASSLGPGLHRQTEF

length: 11
V: TRBV5-1
J: TRBJ1-4
size: once
CDR3: ASRQGAEEKLF

length: 13
V: TRBV5-1
J: TRBJ1-5
size: NA
CDR3: ASSRTGQRDQPQH

length: 13
V: TRBV11-2
J: TRBJ1-1
size: NA
CDR3: ASSPQDRGYTEAF

length: 13
V: TRBV4-3
J: TRBJ1-1
size: NA
CDR3: ASSQDPGVDTEAF

length: 13
V: TRBV6-6
J: TRBJ1-5
size: few
CDR3: ASSYDSESGQPQH

length: 12
V: TRBV12-5
J: TRBJ1-2
size: NA
CDR3: ASGLGAGDYGYT

length: 11
V: TRBV19
J: TRBJ1-1
size: NA
CDR3: ASSMRGYTEAF

length: 15
V: TRBV6-1
J: TRBJ2-3
size: NA
CDR3: ASSEIPLAGDTDTQY

length: 12
V: TRBV14
J: TRBJ2-1
size: NA
CDR3: ASRRSGGNNEQF

length: 14
V: TRBV4-1
J: TRBJ1-1
size: NA
CDR3: ASSHPNRGWNTEAF

length: 17
V: TRBV11-2
J: TRBJ2-4
size: NA
CDR3: ASSLDGMKAGQAKNIQY

length: 12
V: TRBV6-5
J: TRBJ1-2
size: few
CDR3: ASSSLGRNYGYT